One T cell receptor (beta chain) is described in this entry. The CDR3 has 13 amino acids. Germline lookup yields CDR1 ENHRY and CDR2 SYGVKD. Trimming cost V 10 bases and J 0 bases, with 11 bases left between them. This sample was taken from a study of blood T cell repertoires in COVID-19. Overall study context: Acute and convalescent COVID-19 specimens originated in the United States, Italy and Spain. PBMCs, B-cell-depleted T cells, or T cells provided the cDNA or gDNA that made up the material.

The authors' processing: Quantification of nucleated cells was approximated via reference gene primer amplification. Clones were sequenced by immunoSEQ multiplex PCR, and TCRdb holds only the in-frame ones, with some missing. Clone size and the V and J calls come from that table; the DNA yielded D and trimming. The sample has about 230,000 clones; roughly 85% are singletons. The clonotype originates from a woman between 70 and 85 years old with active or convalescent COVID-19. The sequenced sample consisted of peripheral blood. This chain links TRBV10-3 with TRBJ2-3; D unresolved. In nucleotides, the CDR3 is TGTGCCACCGTTTACTCTAGCACAGATACGCAGTATTTT. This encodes CATVYSSTDTQYF.